These 5 T cell receptor beta chains came from one sample sequenced in a study of tumor-infiltrating lymphocytes in primary liver carcinoma. A constant-region primer primed TCR beta cDNA synthesis from roughly 510 ng of total RNA. For TCR beta, libraries were produced by three nested multiplex PCR rounds using slightly modified ARM-PCR. Rounds one and two of PCR, each of 9 to 11 cycles, were primed with TRBV1-TRBV30 forward primers and a C-beta reverse primer. TCRdb processed the multiplex PCR reads anew with MiXCR; each CDR3 protein has one entry. The profile shows about 320,000 distinct CDR3 sequences, more than 55% of them singletons. Germline DNA was also extracted, while the blood RNA originated from unsorted whole blood. Source material: peripheral blood. Every receptor here comes from a man aged 35 to 55 with primary liver carcinoma and hepatitis B virus infection.

This clonotype was counted between two and nine times. The chain is built from TRBV29-1 and TRBJ2-1, with TRBD1 matching 9 bases. The CDR3 extends over 14 amino acids. Germline trimming cut 7 bases from V and 6 bases from J; bases unmatched to any gene: 10. CDR1 and CDR2 (germline): SQVTM, ANQGSEA. CDR3 coding DNA: TGCAGCGCCGCCGGGACAGGGAAGGGCAATGAGCAGTTCTTC. Its translation: CSAAGTGKGNEQFF.

This clonotype is a singleton in its sample. The chain employs TRBV6-5 and TRBJ2-7; D gene unclear. Trimming removed 0 bases at V and 8 bases at J, with 17 bases between. Germline CDR1 and CDR2: MNHEY and SVGAGI. The CDR3 is made up of 15 amino acids. CDR3: CASSYSGGGTYKQYF. CDR3 DNA sequence: TGTGCCAGCAGTTACTCGGGTGGTGGAACATACAAGCAGTACTTC.

This clonotype came up many times. The gene calls are TRBV6-2 or TRBV6-3 and TRBJ2-7; D remains ambiguous. This CDR3 spans 11 amino acids. Trimming removed 8 bases at V and 3 bases at J, with 8 bases between. Germline CDR1 MNHEY, CDR2 SVGEGT. The CDR3 here is CASRDIYEQYF. The CDR3 DNA follows: TGTGCCAGCCGCGATATCTACGAGCAGTACTTC.

In regard to this clonotype: Its ends do not fully match the called genes, so a read error is possible. The chain is built from TRBV11-3 and TRBJ2-1; D possibly uses TRBD1 or TRBD2 (5 bases each). CDR1 and CDR2 from the germline V gene are SGHNT and YENEEA. The length of the CDR3 is 17 residues. The CDR3 here is CASSRQGWRGTYNERFF. For the CDR3, the DNA is TGTGCCAGCAGCCGCCAGGGCTGGAGAGGGACCTACAATGAGCGGTTCTTC.

This clonotype was seen a handful of times. The rearrangement uses TRBV28 and TRBJ2-5, with 7 bases aligning to TRBD1. V dropped 5 bases and J dropped 2; count of bases not matched to a gene: 8. Germline CDR1 MDHEN, CDR2 SYDVKM. The CDR3 consists of 15 residues. The CDR3 region is CASSGAGTEQETQYF. In DNA form, the CDR3 reads TGTGCCAGCAGTGGTGCCGGGACAGAGCAAGAGACCCAGTACTTC.